The 2 T cell receptor beta chains below come from one sample, sequenced in a study of blood T cell repertoires in COVID-19. Sequencing used immunoSEQ multiplex PCR; TCRdb keeps in-frame clones, though not all of them. Of some 380,000 clones listed, approximately 80% are singletons. The sample was peripheral blood. The source of these receptors is a human donor with acute or convalescent COVID-19. The donor label of this sample is uncertain.

The V and J genes are TRBV4-1 and TRBJ1-1; maybe TRBD1 (6 bases). The CDR3 contains 17 residues. V was cut by 0 bases and J by 0 bases, with 14 bases left in between. Germline V gives CDR1 MGHRA, CDR2 YSYEKL. CDR3 loop: CASSQEGAANMNTEAFF. In nucleotides, the CDR3 is TGCGCCAGCAGCCAAGAGGGGGCAGCCAACATGAACACTGAAGCTTTCTTT.

J is TRBJ1-2 and V is TRBV3-1 (or the pseudogene TRBV3-2); a possible D gene is TRBD1 (5 bases). This CDR3 region has 15 residues. Trimming took 5 bases from V and 8 from J, leaving 21 bases between them. Germline V gives CDR1 LGHDT, CDR2 YNNKEL (reference sequence). The CDR3 DNA reads TGTGCCAGCAGCGGAAGGGATGCAGGGTTGGGGGGCTACACCTTC. Encoded protein: CASSGRDAGLGGYTF.